The 8 T cell receptor beta chains below were found in one sample sequenced in a study of cytomegalovirus exposure and HLA in healthy donors. The study ran its PCR with 60 Vbeta and 13 Jbeta primers. TCRdb's copy holds only in-frame clones and misses some; the assay was immunoSEQ multiplex PCR. The table has about 200,000 clones, about 88% seen once. Material for sequencing was PBMCs. Source of these receptors: a woman in her twenties or thirties in good health and CMV-seronegative.

The V and J genes are TRBV2 and TRBJ2-2, with D maybe TRBD2 (6 bases). Germline V CDR1 and CDR2: SNHLY, FYNNEI. Trimming took 4 bases from V and 0 from J, leaving 9 bases between them. This CDR3 comprises 15 residues. The CDR3 nucleotides are TGTGCCAGCAGTGTACTAGCCACGAACACCGGGGAGCTGTTTTTT. Residues: CASSVLATNTGELFF.

Remarks on this clone: The same CDR3 can be traced to other DNA sequences in this sample. This chain uses TRBV6-1 with TRBJ1-2, with D perhaps matching TRBD1 (6 bases). The germline gives CDR1 MNHNS, CDR2 SASEGT. The V end lost 2 bases, the J end lost 8 bases, and 9 bases lay between the germline ends. The CDR3 is 12 amino acids. The DNA of the CDR3 is TGTGCCAGCAGTGAAAGGGGGTTCGGCTACACCTTC. It codes for CASSERGFGYTF.

The table lists this clone with a count of one. The chain uses TRBV15 and TRBJ1-2; no reliable D call. The CDR3 is 17 residues long. The germline V gene encodes CDR1 LNHNV and CDR2 YYDKDF (reference sequence). V shed 1 base and J shed 7 bases, with 22 bases lying between them. As DNA, the CDR3 is TGTGCCACCAGCAGAGGACCTTCCGGGTTCCCCCTGGGTGGCTACACCTTC. The encoded protein is CATSRGPSGFPLGGYTF.

This sequence joins TRBV5-1 and TRBJ2-1; 11 bases are a match to TRBD2. This CDR3 contains 15 residues. Germline-derived CDR1 and CDR2 are SGHRS and YFSETQ. Trimming cost V 6 bases and J 8 bases; bases outside gene matches: 10. The CDR3 region is CASTRGLAGGDEQFF. The CDR3, as DNA: TGCGCCAGCACCCGGGGGCTAGCGGGAGGCGATGAGCAGTTCTTC.

V usage is TRBV6-4 and J usage is TRBJ2-1, with 10 bases lining up with TRBD2. CDR1 MRHNA and CDR2 SNTAGT come from the germline V gene. Trimming took 2 bases from V and 5 from J; bases not matched to a gene: 3. The CDR3 is made up of 15 amino acids. CDR3 in amino acids: CASSDGGLANNEQFF. CDR3 coding DNA: TGTGCCAGCAGTGACGGGGGACTAGCGAACAATGAGCAGTTCTTC.

The rearrangement uses TRBV2 and TRBJ2-5, with D tentatively TRBD1 (5 bases). The V end lost 4 bases, the J end lost 7 bases, and 16 bases lay between the germline ends. CDR1 and CDR2 (germline): SNHLY, FYNNEI. This CDR3 is 14 amino acids long. CDR3 amino acids: CASSVYRAQGTQYF. CDR3 sequence (DNA): TGTGCCAGCAGTGTATATAGGGCCCAGGGGACCCAGTACTTC. The full variable domain, with the rest looked up from reference TRBV2 and TRBJ2-5, is EPEVTQTPSHQVTQMGQEVILRCVPISNHLYFYWYRQILGQKVEFLVSFYNNEISEKSEIFDDQFSVERPDGSNFTLKIRSTKLEDSAMYFCASSVYRAQGTQYFGPGTRLLVL.

This clone was found a few times. V is TRBV5-4 and J is TRBJ2-2, with 12 bases fitting TRBD2. V gave up 4 bases and J gave up 6 bases; unmatched junction bases: 4. Looked up from germline, CDR1 is SGHNT and CDR2 is YYREEE (reference sequence). The CDR3 has 15 residues. This CDR3 reads CASSVTSGRAGELFF. The CDR3 coding sequence is TGTGCCAGCAGCGTGACTAGCGGGAGAGCCGGGGAGCTGTTTTTT. Full variable domain (rest looked up from reference TRBV5-4 and TRBJ2-2): ETGVTQSPTHLIKTRGQQVTLRCSSQSGHNTVSWYQQALGQGPQFIFQYYREEENGRGNFPPRFSGLQFPNYSSELNVNALELDDSALYLCASSVTSGRAGELFFGEGSRLTVL.

This clone has more than one count but fewer than ten. The genes are TRBV5-4 and TRBJ1-1, with D unclear. CDR1 SGHNT and CDR2 YYREEE come from the germline V gene (reference sequence). V was cut by 1 base and J by 4 bases, with 26 bases left in between. CDR3 length equals 19 residues. The CDR3 sequence is CASSLLRAPLGLGSTEAFF. The DNA of the CDR3 is TGTGCCAGCAGCTTGCTTCGGGCACCTTTGGGTTTGGGGAGCACTGAAGCTTTCTTT.